This T cell receptor beta chain was captured by sequencing in a study of blood T cells in healthy people across ages. A J-beta primer mix and a sample-barcoded 5' primer were used in a second PCR of about 7 to 12 cycles. TCRdb re-derived calls from the 5' RACE reads in MiXCR, one entry per CDR3 protein. Here the sample spans about 840,000 distinct CDR3 sequences, almost 30% being singletons. V shed 4 bases and J shed 6 bases, with 12 bases lying between them. Germline V gives CDR1 SQVTM, CDR2 ANQGSEA. This CDR3 has 12 amino acids. This clonotype has more than one count but fewer than ten. Total RNA was isolated from each sample in quantities of at least 6 micrograms. The data also belong to a second study, concerning T cells of mothers and their children. From that study: Mothers and children who were related shared slightly more overlap than unrelated pairs, but not significantly more. Detection of persistent microchimeric T cell clones did not occur.

Material: blood. This chain uses TRBV29-1 with TRBJ1-2, with TRBD1 as a possible D gene (5 bases). This receptor was taken from a woman aged 40 to 50 in good health. Here the CDR3 reads CSVGGQSDGYTF. The CDR3 DNA reads as TGCAGCGTTGGGGGCCAGAGCGATGGCTACACCTTC.